Sequencing of this T cell receptor (beta chain) was carried out in a study of early stage breast cancer tumors. Across the whole study: Each sample averaged approximately 9.6-fold read coverage.

V lost 7 bases to trimming and J lost 2 bases; unmatched junction nucleotides: 7. Per the germline V gene, CDR1 is SQVTM and CDR2 is ANQGSEA. The CDR3 is 14 residues long. A word on this clone: What it binds is not known.

Each sample had two DNA replicates, around 0.53 ug blood or around 1.4 ug tissue. Clones were read by immunoSEQ multiplex PCR, and TCRdb kept only the in-frame ones, dropping some. The table includes several thousand clones, over 60% detected once. Points from the study as a whole: Chain pairing and CD4, CD8 or FOXP3 expression were not captured.

The sample taken for sequencing was normal breast tissue next to the tumor. This TCR was recovered from a person aged 65-85 years with breast cancer. The V gene is TRBV29-1, the J gene TRBJ2-3, with 9 nucleotides matching TRBD1. CDR3 region: CSGTGGEVTDTQYF. CDR3 DNA sequence: TGCAGCGGAACAGGGGGCGAGGTCACAGATACGCAGTATTTT.